This TCR beta chain was recorded in a study of blood T cell repertoires in COVID-19. Study overall: PBMCs, B-cell-depleted T cells, or T cells provided the cDNA or gDNA that made up the material.

The repertoire was sequenced with immunoSEQ multiplex PCR; TCRdb's copy has only in-frame clones and lacks some. The profile shows 30,000 to 35,000 clones, less than 95% of them singletons. Trimming took off 3 bases at V and 5 bases at J, with 16 bases between the two ends. This CDR3 contains 16 residues. Germline CDR1 SGHAT, CDR2 FQNNGV. V and J are TRBV11-2 and TRBJ1-4; D not certain. This clonotype was obtained from a man older than 75 with acute or convalescent COVID-19. Sequencing was carried out using peripheral blood. CDR3 nucleotides: TGTGCCAGCAGCTTCCGGACGGGGATAAAAAATGAAAAACTGTTTTTT. It translates to CASSFRTGIKNEKLFF.